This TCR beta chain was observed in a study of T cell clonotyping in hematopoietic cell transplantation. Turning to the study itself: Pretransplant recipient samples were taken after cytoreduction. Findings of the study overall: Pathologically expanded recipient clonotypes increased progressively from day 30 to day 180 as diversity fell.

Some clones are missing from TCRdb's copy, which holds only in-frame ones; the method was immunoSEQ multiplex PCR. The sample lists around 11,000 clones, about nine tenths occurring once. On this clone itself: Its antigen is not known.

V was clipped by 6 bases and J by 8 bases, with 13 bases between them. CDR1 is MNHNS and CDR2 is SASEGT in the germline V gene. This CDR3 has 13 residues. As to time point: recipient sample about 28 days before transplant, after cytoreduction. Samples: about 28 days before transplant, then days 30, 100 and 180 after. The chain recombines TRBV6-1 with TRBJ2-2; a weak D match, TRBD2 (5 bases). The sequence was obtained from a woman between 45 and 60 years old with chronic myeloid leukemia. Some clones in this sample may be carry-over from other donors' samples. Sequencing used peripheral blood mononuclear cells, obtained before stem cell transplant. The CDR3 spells CASSSTRWGELFF. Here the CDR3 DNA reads TGTGCCAGCAGCAGCACTAGGTGGGGGGAGCTGTTTTTT.